Below, one T cell receptor (beta chain) is given with its context. Its specificity is unknown. The protocol was immunoSEQ multiplex PCR, while the TCRdb copy is restricted to in-frame clones and leaves out a portion. The repertoire holds 90,000 to 150,000 clones, approximately 90% seen once, with about 7.4% in the top ten. The source of the sample is a study of T cell responses to AZD1222 COVID-19 vaccine. The germline V and J ends were trimmed by 0 bases and 1 base, with 13 bases remaining between them. The germline V gene encodes CDR1 MNHNY and CDR2 SVGAGI (reference sequence). There are 16 residues in the CDR3. Pooling covered second doses at about 4 or about 12 weeks. Points from the study as a whole: Spike-specific TCR depth and breadth grew after two AZD1222 doses. Just 5 to 7 people given AZD1222 tested seropositive at baseline.

This clonotype originated in an adult who received the AZD1222 COVID-19 vaccine. This chain connects TRBV6-6 to TRBJ2-7, with TRBD2 as a possible D gene (6 bases). This specimen was peripheral blood, taken 28 days after the second AZD1222 dose. The CDR3 loop is CASSYSGRGESYEQYF. The CDR3 DNA is TGTGCCAGCAGTTACTCTGGTCGCGGGGAGTCCTACGAGCAGTACTTC.